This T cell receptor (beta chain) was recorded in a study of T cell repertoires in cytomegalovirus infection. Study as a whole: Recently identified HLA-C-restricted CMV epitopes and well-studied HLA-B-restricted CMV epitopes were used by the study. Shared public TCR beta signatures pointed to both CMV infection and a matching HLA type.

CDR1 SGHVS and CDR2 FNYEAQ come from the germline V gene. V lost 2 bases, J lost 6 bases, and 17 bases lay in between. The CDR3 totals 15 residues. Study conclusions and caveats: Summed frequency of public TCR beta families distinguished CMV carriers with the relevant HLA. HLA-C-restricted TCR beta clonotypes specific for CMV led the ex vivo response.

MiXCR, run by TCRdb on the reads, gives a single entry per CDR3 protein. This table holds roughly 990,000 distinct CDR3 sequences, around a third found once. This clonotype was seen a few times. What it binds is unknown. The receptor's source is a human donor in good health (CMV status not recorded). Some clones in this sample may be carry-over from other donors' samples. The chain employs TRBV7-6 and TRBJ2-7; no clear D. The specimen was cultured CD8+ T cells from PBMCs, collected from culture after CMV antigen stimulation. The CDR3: CASSLLVSDVSEQYF. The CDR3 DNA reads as TGTGCCAGCAGCTTATTAGTAAGCGACGTTAGCGAGCAGTACTTC.